The sequence of this TCR beta chain was determined in a study of blood T cell repertoires in COVID-19 (TCRdb year 2020). In the study overall: Collaborator samples came from the United States, Italy and Spain and covered acute and convalescent phases of COVID-19. The samples were drawn from the first 160 participants of the ongoing ImmuneRACE study and from over a thousand subjects provided by 6 global collaborators. The dataset comprised deeply sampled blood TCRbeta repertoires from subjects exposed to, actively infected with, or recovered from COVID-19. Sample metadata almost always included a de-identified subject ID, COVID-19 status, age in years and sex. The repertoires were released in a freely available public database intended as a resource for research on the immune response to SARS-CoV-2. HLA class I and class II types, where available, came from metadata supplied by the sample provider rather than from assay-based typing. The prospective study material was composed of cDNA or gDNA derived from T cells, B-cell-depleted T cells, or PBMCs. What the authors observed across the whole study: The amount of clinical and demographic metadata varied by source and participant and was provided uncurated.

CDR1 and CDR2 (SNHLY, FYNNEI) derive from the germline V gene. Trimming removed 4 bases from V and 7 bases from J, leaving 20 bases between the germline ends. The CDR3 runs 16 residues from the cysteine to the phenylalanine. The DNA shown is the 48-base CDR3, in frame from base 1. A word on this clone: What this receptor recognizes is not known. Qualities for individual bases were not recorded, and no much larger clone is one base off.

The collaborating institutions used their own protocols to collect whole blood in K2EDTA tubes. For TCRbeta analysis, collaborators shipped samples as frozen whole blood, isolated PBMCs, or DNA extracted from either of those sample types. TCRbeta CDR3 regions were amplified from genomic DNA using the immunoSEQ Assay, a bias-controlled multiplex PCR. As for the authors' bioinformatics: The number of nucleated cells in each sample was estimated from the amplification of reference gene primers within the assay. To quantify the absolute abundance of each unique TCRbeta CDR3 rearrangement, sequence reads were collapsed and filtered. Productive Simpson clonality was computed per sample as the square root of Simpson's diversity index over productive rearrangements. This is the immuneACCESS table as TCRdb keeps it, with only in-frame sequences that have V and J called. A part of the clones is gone; compared with another copy, unresolved V genes explain less than half, and the rest is unexplained. V, J and clone size reflect that table, while D and trimming were determined from the DNA. Here the sample has about 170,000 clones; 86% occur a single time. Together, the top ten hold 2.5% to 4% of the sample.

The chain employs TRBV2 and TRBJ2-1, with TRBD1 perhaps the D gene, on 6 matching bases. The sample comprised peripheral blood. The sequence was collected from a man between 70 and 80 years old with acute or convalescent COVID-19. The CDR3 protein: CASSVRGVGTSNEQFF. The base sequence is TGTGCCAGCAGTGTCAGGGGAGTAGGGACATCGAATGAGCAGTTCTTC.